This T cell receptor (beta chain) was identified in a study of cytomegalovirus exposure and HLA in healthy donors. The V gene lost 4 bases and the J gene lost 10 bases, with 21 bases spanning the gap. Germline V gene lookup returns CDR1 SGHKS and CDR2 YYEKEE (reference sequence). CDR3 length: 16 residues. The method was immunoSEQ multiplex PCR; TCRdb's version includes in-frame clones alone and lacks a portion of them. The repertoire holds roughly 150,000 clones, with 88% as singletons. Sequences were obtained from PBMCs. This clonotype originated in a man between 18 and 35 years old in good health and CMV-seronegative. The chain carries TRBV5-5 and TRBJ1-6, with D maybe TRBD1 (6 bases). The CDR3 DNA reads TGTGCCAGCAGCCGTAACTCCGGGACAAATCTCTCACCCCTCCACTTT. The encoded protein is CASSRNSGTNLSPLHF.